The clone carrying this T cell receptor (beta chain) was picked up a small number of times. TCRdb reprocessed the 5' RACE reads via MiXCR and lists one record per CDR3 protein. The repertoire consists of some 67,000 distinct CDR3 sequences, with 16% occurring once and the leading ten covering under 6%. This sample is drawn from a study of HIV-infected patients and healthy controls. The sequencing sample was made of CD4+ T cells from blood. The source is a human donor in good health.

DNA for the CDR3: TGTGCCAGCAGCTTTACTAGCGGGGGCACAGATACGCAGTATTTT. It yields the protein CASSFTSGGTDTQYF. The V gene is TRBV7-2, the J gene TRBJ2-3, with TRBD2 matching 10 bases. Germline loops: CDR1 SGHTA, CDR2 FQGNSA. The CDR3 consists of 15 residues. V gave up 3 bases and J gave up 1 base; unmatched junction bases: 1. Filled out from reference TRBV7-2 and TRBJ2-3, the complete variable domain reads GAGVSQSPSNKVTEKGKDVELRCDPISGHTALYWYRQSLGQGLEFLIYFQGNSAPDKSGLPSDRFSAERTGGSVSTLTIQRTQQEDSAVYLCASSFTSGGTDTQYFGPGTRLTVL.